Each of the 30 T cell receptor beta chains below was sequenced from the same sample in a study of blood T cell repertoires in COVID-19. Measured with immunoSEQ multiplex PCR; TCRdb has only the in-frame clones, and not every one. The data show fewer than 250,000 clones, about nine tenths seen once. The material sequenced was peripheral blood. The receptors shown here come from a woman in her sixties who had recovered from COVID-19.

This clone showed up just once. The chain couples TRBV28 to TRBJ2-6; 7 bases agree with TRBD1. The junction had 10 bases not matched to a gene; V was cut back by 10 bases and J by 1 base. The CDR3 sequence is 16 residues long. Per germline, CDR1 MDHEN and CDR2 SYDVKM. The CDR3 DNA follows: TGTGCCACCCCATCCGACAGGGCTTCTGGGGCCAACGTCCTGACTTTC. Its translation: CATPSDRASGANVLTF.

The CDR3 DNA follows: TGCGCCAGCAGCCAAGATTTAATCACAGATACGCAGTATTTT. It is translated as CASSQDLITDTQYF. The rearrangement links TRBV4-3 to TRBJ2-3; D is unclear. This CDR3 contains 14 residues. Trimming stripped 0 bases from V and 2 bases from J, with 6 bases between. Germline assignment: CDR1 LGHNA and CDR2 YSLEER.

The chain has TRBV13 and TRBJ2-5; 8 bases map to TRBD2. Germline V gene lookup returns CDR1 PRHDT and CDR2 FYEKMQ (reference sequence). The CDR3 loop spans 15 amino acids. V lost 7 bases, J lost 0 bases, and 7 bases stayed unmatched. This chain's CDR3 is CASKAGGKYQETQYF. The CDR3 coding sequence is TGTGCCAGCAAGGCGGGGGGAAAGTACCAAGAGACCCAGTACTTC.

V usage is TRBV3-1 (or the pseudogene TRBV3-2) and J usage is TRBJ2-7; D unclear. Trimming shortened V by 1 base and J by 3 bases, and 10 bases separated the two germline ends. The CDR3 is 14 residues long. The germline CDR1 and CDR2 sequences are LGHDT and YNNKEL (reference sequence). CDR3 amino acids: CASSQGATVYEQYF. DNA for the CDR3: TGTGCCAGCAGCCAAGGAGCAACGGTCTACGAGCAGTACTTC.

The chain uses TRBV9 and TRBJ2-7; D is unclear. The CDR3 length is 14 residues. The germline V gene encodes CDR1 SGDLS and CDR2 YYNGEE. V was trimmed by 0 bases and J by 2 bases, leaving 9 bases between them. CDR3 DNA sequence: TGTGCCAGCAGCGTAGGTCCGCCAGCCTACGAGCAGTACTTC. The encoded protein is CASSVGPPAYEQYF.

The CDR3 loop reads CASSEGGQGFGYTF. DNA for the CDR3: TGTGCCAGCAGCGAGGGGGGACAGGGGTTCGGCTACACCTTC. This chain joins TRBV9 and TRBJ1-2, with 10 bases aligning to TRBD1. Germline V gene sequence: CDR1 SGDLS, CDR2 YYNGEE. CDR3 length: 14 amino acids. V was pared by 3 bases and J by 8 bases, with 7 bases of the junction left unmatched.

This clone was counted only a few times. The chain employs TRBV6-1 and TRBJ2-5; the match to TRBD2 covers 13 bases. In germline, CDR1 is MNHNS, CDR2 SASEGT. Trimming removed 1 base from V and 0 bases from J; junction bases left unmatched: 8. This CDR3 spans 19 amino acids. CDR3 loop: CASSEGLAGGKLYQETQYF. The DNA of the CDR3 is TGTGCCAGCAGTGAAGGACTAGCGGGGGGAAAACTGTACCAAGAGACCCAGTACTTC.

V gene TRBV5-1 combines with J gene TRBJ2-2; a possible D gene is TRBD1 (5 bases). This CDR3 has 13 residues. Trimming took 2 bases from V and 3 from J, leaving 5 bases between them. The V gene's germline CDR1 is SGHRS and CDR2 YFSETQ. The CDR3 DNA reads as TGCGCCAGCAGCTTAGGGGACACCGGGGAGCTGTTTTTT. Encoded protein: CASSLGDTGELFF.

The chain combines TRBV7-3 with TRBJ2-5; 9 positions match TRBD1. V dropped 2 bases and J dropped 1; count of bases not matched to a gene: 8. Per the germline V gene, CDR1 is SGHTA and CDR2 is FQGTGA. There are 17 residues in the CDR3. This CDR3 reads CASSLGRGQGSQETQYF. CDR3 coding DNA: TGTGCCAGCAGCTTAGGGCGGGGACAGGGCTCCCAAGAGACCCAGTACTTC.

This chain connects TRBV11-3 to TRBJ2-3; a possible D gene is TRBD2 (6 bases). CDR3 length equals 15 residues. The V end was cut by 5 bases, the J end by 4 bases, with 16 bases between. Germline CDR1 and CDR2: SGHNT and YENEEA. The CDR3 DNA sequence: TGTGCCAGCAGCCCGGGACTCACACCCTCAGATACGCAGTATTTT. Protein product: CASSPGLTPSDTQYF.

The chain couples TRBV29-1 to TRBJ1-2, with 8 positions matching TRBD1. This CDR3 has 15 residues. Germline V gene data show CDR1 as SQVTM and CDR2 as ANQGSEA. The trim removed 6 bases at V and 0 bases at J, leaving 9 bases unmatched. CDR3 sequence reads: CSVRKQGVTNYGYTF. In DNA, the CDR3 is TGCAGCGTGCGAAAACAGGGGGTAACTAACTATGGCTACACCTTC.

This rearrangement joins TRBV10-3 to TRBJ2-1, with no clear D. The CDR3 length is 14 residues. The germline V and J ends were trimmed by 0 bases and 4 bases, with 7 bases remaining between them. From germline, CDR1 is ENHRY and CDR2 SYGVKD. The CDR3 sequence: CAISESLAYNEQFF. The CDR3 bases are TGTGCCATCAGTGAGTCCTTAGCTTACAATGAGCAGTTCTTC.

This rearrangement joins TRBV5-1 to TRBJ1-3; D remains ambiguous. The CDR3 extends over 16 amino acids. Trimming cost V 0 bases and J 0 bases, with 10 bases left between them. The V gene's germline CDR1 is SGHRS and CDR2 YFSETQ. The CDR3 loop is CASSLAGSYSGNTIYF. In nucleotides, the CDR3 is TGCGCCAGCAGCTTGGCCGGTAGCTACTCTGGAAACACCATATATTTT.

V usage is TRBV11-3 and J usage is TRBJ2-7; D perhaps matches TRBD2 (6 bases). The CDR3 length is 14 residues. Germline V lookup: CDR1 SGHNT, CDR2 YENEEA. V was pared by 2 bases and J by 13 bases, with 21 bases between. The CDR3: CASSLRSRRDQIYF. In nucleotides, the CDR3 is TGTGCCAGCAGCTTAAGGTCCAGGAGGGACCAGATCTACTTC.

V is TRBV28 and J is TRBJ2-2; TRBD2 might be the D (5 bases). V lost 7 bases to trimming and J lost 2 bases, with 17 bases between them. Germline CDR1 reads MDHEN; CDR2 reads SYDVKM. This CDR3 is built from 16 residues. CDR3 bases: TGTGCCAGCACCGCCCCAGCGGCAGGCAACACCGGGGAGCTGTTTTTT. Translation: CASTAPAAGNTGELFF.

This chain uses TRBV27 with TRBJ1-6; the D is unclear. CDR3 length: 14 amino acids. Germline CDR1 is MNHEY and CDR2 is SMNVEV (reference sequence). Trimming cost V 5 bases and J 7 bases, with 12 bases left between them. The CDR3 here is CASSPGVSNSPLHF. For the CDR3, the DNA is TGTGCCAGCAGTCCCGGGGTGAGCAATTCACCCCTCCACTTT.

The V and J genes are TRBV2 and TRBJ2-7; the match to TRBD1 covers 9 bases. Germline CDR1 SNHLY, CDR2 FYNNEI. V lost 6 bases and J lost 5; bases outside the gene matches: 8. The CDR3 sequence is 14 residues long. The chain's CDR3 is CASRRQGVEHEQYF. The CDR3 DNA follows: TGTGCCAGCAGGCGACAGGGGGTTGAGCACGAGCAGTACTTC.

This clone has a handful of counts. J is TRBJ2-2 and V is TRBV7-9; D ambiguous. The CDR3 is 14 residues long. Trimming left V 0 bases short and J 2 bases short, with 4 bases between. Germline CDR1 SEHNR, CDR2 FQNEAQ (reference sequence). The CDR3 spells CASSLALNTGELFF. In DNA form, the CDR3 reads TGTGCCAGCAGCTTAGCGCTAAACACCGGGGAGCTGTTTTTT.

This clone was recorded once. V usage is TRBV27 and J usage is TRBJ1-5; TRBD1 matches at 11 bases. The CDR3 covers 13 residues. The J segment lost 5 bases and the V segment lost 8 bases, leaving 2 bases of the junction unmatched. Looked up from germline, CDR1 is MNHEY and CDR2 is SMNVEV (reference sequence). CDR3: CASQGQGDQPQHF. CDR3 DNA sequence: TGTGCCAGCCAGGGACAGGGGGATCAGCCCCAGCATTTT.

The gene calls are TRBV5-1 and TRBJ2-2; TRBD2 aligns across 14 bases. The CDR3 covers 21 residues. With V trimmed by 4 bases and J by 1 base, 15 bases remained unmatched. Germline V CDR1 and CDR2: SGHRS, YFSETQ. For the CDR3, the DNA is TGCGCCAGCAGCCCGACTCCGGGACTAGCGGGGGCGGAGGGGAACACCGGGGAGCTGTTTTTT. Translation gives CASSPTPGLAGAEGNTGELFF.

A word on this clone: A read error may produce the germline difference seen at one junction end. The chain employs TRBV7-7 and TRBJ2-2; 9 positions agree with TRBD1. Germline V lookup: CDR1 SSHAT, CDR2 FNYEAQ (reference sequence). The CDR3 is made up of 15 amino acids. CDR3 protein: CASSDMGQGAGELFF. The CDR3 DNA is TGTGCTAGCAGCGACATGGGACAGGGCGCCGGGGAGCTGTTTTTT.

The genes are TRBV28 and TRBJ1-2; 9 nucleotides line up with TRBD1. This CDR3 is built from 15 residues. The junction had 7 bases not matched to a gene; V was cut back by 3 bases and J by 5 bases. Germline V gene data show CDR1 as MDHEN and CDR2 as SYDVKM. In DNA form, the CDR3 reads TGTGCCAGCAGTTTGTCAACAGGGGGCCTTTATGGCTACACCTTC. It translates to CASSLSTGGLYGYTF.

This clone has more than one count but fewer than ten. The chain couples TRBV19 to TRBJ2-5, with 8 nucleotides matching TRBD1. Germline V lookup: CDR1 LNHDA, CDR2 SQIVND (reference sequence). The CDR3 is 16 amino acids. Germline trimming cut 5 bases from V and 6 bases from J; bases unmatched to any gene: 14. DNA of the CDR3: TGTGCCAGTAGTCACAGACCTGGACAGGGTTCGAAGACCCAGTACTTC. Translated, it gives CASSHRPGQGSKTQYF.

The rearrangement uses TRBV9 and TRBJ1-2; no firm D call. Deletions cut 0 bases from V and 6 bases from J, with 12 bases between. The CDR3 runs 14 residues. Germline V gene sequence: CDR1 SGDLS, CDR2 YYNGEE. Here the CDR3 DNA reads TGTGCCAGCAGCGTAGTGGCGCAAAGCGATGGCTACACCTTC. Its protein is CASSVVAQSDGYTF. Combining the CDR3 with reference TRBV9 and TRBJ1-2 gives the whole variable domain DSGVTQTPKHLITATGQRVTLRCSPRSGDLSVYWYQQSLDQGLQFLIQYYNGEERAKGNILERFSAQQFPDLHSELNLSSLELGDSALYFCASSVVAQSDGYTFGSGTRLTVV.

The rearrangement joins TRBV4-1 to TRBJ2-2; 7 nucleotides line up with TRBD1. V dropped 4 bases and J dropped 6; count of bases not matched to a gene: 14. This CDR3 is 17 amino acids long. CDR1 is MGHRA, CDR2 YSYEKL, per germline. This CDR3 is CASSPPTSTGSAGELFF. CDR3 in DNA: TGCGCCAGCAGCCCACCTACCTCGACAGGGTCGGCCGGGGAGCTGTTTTTT.

The chain is built from TRBV3-1 (or the pseudogene TRBV3-2) and TRBJ2-3; 8 positions match TRBD2. This CDR3 comprises 15 residues. Germline V CDR1 and CDR2: LGHDT, YNNKEL (reference sequence). V lost 4 bases and J lost 3; bases outside the gene matches: 6. CDR3 region: CASSPGGATTDTQYF. In nucleotides, the CDR3 is TGTGCCAGCAGCCCGGGGGGGGCGACGACAGATACGCAGTATTTT.

This clone was detected a few times. This sequence joins TRBV18 and TRBJ2-3; the match to TRBD2 covers 8 bases. The CDR3 totals 15 residues. Germline CDR1 is KGHSH and CDR2 is LQKENI. Trimming removed 3 bases from V and 1 base from J; junction bases left unmatched: 3. CDR3 protein: CASSPAGGGTDTQYF. DNA of the CDR3: TGTGCCAGCTCACCTGCGGGGGGCGGCACAGATACGCAGTATTTT.

The count of this clone is one. The chain carries TRBV7-2 and TRBJ2-2; 9 nucleotides align to TRBD2. The CDR3 consists of 17 residues. Germline loops: CDR1 SGHTA, CDR2 FQGNSA. V was clipped by 1 base and J by 5 bases; unmatched bases: 8. CDR3 in amino acids: CASSLDLRGGYTGELFF. In DNA, the CDR3 is TGTGCCAGCAGCTTAGATTTGCGGGGGGGCTATACCGGGGAGCTGTTTTTT.

The chain recombines TRBV19 with TRBJ1-5; D gene ambiguous. The CDR3 runs 16 residues. V lost 3 bases and J 0 bases, leaving 12 bases between the germline ends. Germline loops: CDR1 LNHDA, CDR2 SQIVND (reference sequence). This CDR3 is CASSIGADYSNQPQHF. The CDR3 DNA reads as TGTGCCAGTAGTATTGGTGCGGACTATAGCAATCAGCCCCAGCATTTT.

The sample holds many counts of this clone. This chain connects TRBV2 to TRBJ2-7; D call uncertain. The ends were cut back, 6 bases at V and 6 bases at J, with 21 bases in the middle. Germline V lookup: CDR1 SNHLY, CDR2 FYNNEI. This CDR3 region has 15 residues. In DNA, the CDR3 is TGTGCCAGCAGCCAGCACCTACAGATTCGAGTCGAGCAGTACTTC. This translates into CASSQHLQIRVEQYF. The full variable domain, with the rest looked up from reference TRBV2 and TRBJ2-7, is EPEVTQTPSHQVTQMGQEVILRCVPISNHLYFYWYRQILGQKVEFLVSFYNNEISEKSEIFDDQFSVERPDGSNFTLKIRSTKLEDSAMYFCASSQHLQIRVEQYFGPGTRLTVT.